A single sample gave rise to the 28 T cell receptor beta chains below, sequenced in a study of OX40 agonist ivuxolimab in advanced cancers. Profiled with immunoSEQ multiplex PCR; TCRdb holds only in-frame clones, not every one. The sample shows more than 55,000 clones, 80% to 95% of them seen only once. The sequenced sample was CD4+ or CD8+ T cells sorted from blood, obtained in a trial of the OX40 agonist ivuxolimab. These receptor sequences come from an adult with an advanced solid tumor such as melanoma, head and neck, liver or kidney cancer.

The chain recombines TRBV6-5 with TRBJ2-7; possible D gene TRBD1, 6 bases. V was trimmed by 8 bases and J by 3 bases, leaving 17 bases between them. The CDR3 consists of 14 residues. Germline-derived CDR1 and CDR2 are MNHEY and SVGAGI. The CDR3 here is CASRIRDTHYEQYF. The CDR3 DNA reads TGTGCCAGCCGAATTCGGGACACCCACTACGAGCAGTACTTC.

The chain links TRBV14 to TRBJ2-1; 7 nucleotides line up with TRBD2. The CDR3 is 15 residues long. The V gene's germline CDR1 is SGHDN and CDR2 FVKESK. Trimming cost V 4 bases and J 8 bases; bases outside gene matches: 11. The CDR3 loop reads CASSPRGRVRDEQFF. The CDR3 region has the DNA TGTGCCAGCAGCCCCCGAGGGAGGGTACGCGATGAGCAGTTCTTC.

The chain employs TRBV4-1 and TRBJ2-7, with TRBD1 as a possible D gene (6 bases). Trimming cost V 1 base and J 0 bases, with 16 bases left between them. The CDR3 loop spans 17 amino acids. Germline V CDR1 and CDR2: MGHRA, YSYEKL. CDR3 sequence reads: CASSQVGDTPSSYEQYF. CDR3 DNA sequence: TGCGCCAGCAGCCAAGTGGGGGACACCCCGAGCTCCTACGAGCAGTACTTC.

This rearrangement joins TRBV6-5 to TRBJ2-7, with no clear D. Per germline, CDR1 MNHEY and CDR2 SVGAGI. Trimming removed 6 bases from V and 1 base from J, with 10 bases in between. The CDR3 length is 13 residues. CDR3 loop: CASSHQHSYEQYF. CDR3 in DNA: TGTGCCAGCAGCCACCAGCATTCCTACGAGCAGTACTTC.

The rearrangement joins TRBV5-1 to TRBJ1-1; weak D call: TRBD1 (6 bases). Germline V CDR1 and CDR2: SGHRS, YFSETQ. This CDR3 is 13 amino acids long. V was trimmed by 4 bases and J by 4 bases, leaving 11 bases between them. CDR3: CASSPQQGTEAFF. Here the CDR3 DNA reads TGCGCCAGCAGCCCCCAACAGGGCACTGAAGCTTTCTTT.

The chain has TRBV5-6 and TRBJ2-5; 15 bases are shared with TRBD2. From germline, CDR1 is SGHDT and CDR2 YYEEEE. This CDR3 region has 16 residues. J gave up 4 bases and V 3 bases, and 4 bases lay outside the gene matches. The DNA for the CDR3 is TGTGCCAGCAGCTGGGGACTAGCGGGAGGCCCAGAGACCCAGTACTTC. Protein: CASSWGLAGGPETQYF. Complete variable domain (other parts from reference TRBV5-6 and TRBJ2-5): DAGVTQSPTHLIKTRGQQVTLRCSPKSGHDTVSWYQQALGQGPQFIFQYYEEEERQRGNFPDRFSGHQFPNYSSELNVNALLLGDSALYLCASSWGLAGGPETQYFGPGTRLLVL.

The V and J genes are TRBV11-2 and TRBJ1-2, with unresolved D. From germline, CDR1 is SGHAT and CDR2 FQNNGV. V lost 5 bases and J lost 1, with 17 bases in between. CDR3 length equals 16 residues. The CDR3: CASSAEGDGRNYGYTF. CDR3 nucleotides: TGTGCCAGCAGCGCAGAGGGTGACGGCCGTAACTATGGCTACACCTTC.

This clone has a handful of counts. J is TRBJ1-1 and V is TRBV7-9, with 11 bases lining up with TRBD1. V shed 1 base and J 7 bases; nucleotides not matched to a gene: 5. Germline V gives CDR1 SEHNR, CDR2 FQNEAQ (reference sequence). The CDR3 has 15 residues. CDR3 residues: CASSLVRTGGDEAFF. The CDR3 nucleotides are TGTGCCAGCAGCTTAGTTAGGACAGGGGGCGATGAAGCTTTCTTT.

This clone was picked up one time. The chain employs TRBV4-3 and TRBJ2-7; either TRBD1 or TRBD2 may fit D (5 bases each). The CDR3 totals 14 residues. Germline-derived CDR1 and CDR2 are LGHNA and YSLEER. Trimming pared 1 base from V and 3 bases from J, leaving 10 bases between. CDR3 protein: CASSQAGPGYEQYF. The DNA for the CDR3 is TGCGCCAGCAGCCAAGCGGGGCCTGGCTACGAGCAGTACTTC.

The chain employs TRBV29-1 and TRBJ2-7; TRBD1 agrees at 7 bases. CDR1 is SQVTM, CDR2 ANQGSEA, per germline. The V and J ends lost 6 bases and 5 bases, in that order; junction bases with no gene match: 10. The CDR3 contains 13 residues. The CDR3 loop is CSVNTGDTNEQYF. Written as DNA, the CDR3 is TGCAGCGTAAATACAGGGGATACTAACGAGCAGTACTTC.

The gene calls are TRBV6-1 and TRBJ2-3; D is perhaps TRBD1 or TRBD2 (5 bases each). The CDR3 extends over 15 amino acids. Trimming cost V 2 bases and J 2 bases, with 11 bases left between them. Germline assignment: CDR1 MNHNS and CDR2 SASEGT. CDR3 sequence: CASSERDGATDTQYF. As DNA, the CDR3 is TGTGCCAGCAGTGAAAGGGACGGAGCCACAGATACGCAGTATTTT.

The chain recombines TRBV11-2 with TRBJ2-7; 10 nucleotides line up with TRBD1. From germline, CDR1 is SGHAT and CDR2 FQNNGV. V shed 1 base and J 4 bases; nucleotides not matched to a gene: 4. This CDR3 spans 15 amino acids. CDR3 amino acids: CASSLAGTGVYEQYF. The CDR3 DNA is TGTGCCAGCAGCTTAGCAGGGACAGGGGTTTACGAGCAGTACTTC.

V usage is TRBV14 and J usage is TRBJ2-5; 8 nucleotides agree with TRBD1. In germline, CDR1 is SGHDN, CDR2 FVKESK. CDR3 size: 15 residues. V shed 4 bases, J shed 1 base, and the junction held 5 bases outside the gene matches. Written as DNA, the CDR3 is TGTGCCAGCAGCCTATGGACAGGGCGCCAAGAGACCCAGTACTTC. Its protein is CASSLWTGRQETQYF.

This clone came up once. The chain is built from TRBV4-3 and TRBJ2-7; 8 positions match TRBD1. This CDR3 has 14 residues. Germline V gene data show CDR1 as LGHNA and CDR2 as YSLEER. Germline trimming cut 0 bases from V and 4 bases from J; bases unmatched to any gene: 2. This chain's CDR3 is CASSQERQGYEQYF. For the CDR3, the DNA is TGCGCCAGCAGCCAAGAAAGACAGGGGTACGAGCAGTACTTC.

The chain links TRBV11-2 to TRBJ2-3; D is unclear. CDR3 length equals 15 residues. V gave up 0 bases and J gave up 4 bases, with 11 bases separating them. Germline CDR1 SGHAT, CDR2 FQNNGV. The CDR3 spells CASSLESRNADTQYF. For the CDR3, the DNA is TGTGCCAGCAGCTTAGAGTCCAGGAACGCAGATACGCAGTATTTT.

This clone is categorized as medium-sized (0.01 to 0.1%). The chain carries TRBV7-9 and TRBJ1-2, with D possibly being TRBD1 (5 bases). V dropped 1 base and J dropped 1 base, with 10 bases sitting between them. The CDR3 extends over 15 amino acids. Per the germline V gene, CDR1 is SEHNR and CDR2 is FQNEAQ (reference sequence). The DNA of the CDR3 is TGTGCCAGCAGCTTAGACAGGCGGGGTAACTATGGCTACACCTTC. Translating it yields CASSLDRRGNYGYTF.

The rearrangement links TRBV14 to TRBJ2-7; tentatively, D is TRBD1 (6 bases). The CDR3 has 14 residues. V was cut by 4 bases and J by 2 bases, with 12 bases left in between. Germline V gives CDR1 SGHDN, CDR2 FVKESK. The CDR3 DNA follows: TGTGCCAGCAGCCTTACAGGGAACCCCTACGAGCAGTACTTC. It specifies CASSLTGNPYEQYF.

The V gene is TRBV6-5, the J gene TRBJ2-1, with 8 positions matching TRBD1. CDR1 MNHEY and CDR2 SVGAGI come from the germline V gene. The J segment lost 6 bases and the V segment lost 3 bases, leaving 7 bases of the junction unmatched. This CDR3 is built from 15 residues. CDR3 protein: CASSYLDRGGNEQFF. For the CDR3, the DNA is TGTGCCAGCAGTTATCTCGACAGGGGAGGCAATGAGCAGTTCTTC.

There are a few counts of this clone. The CDR3 here is CAWRINYGYTF. Written as DNA, the CDR3 is TGTGCCTGGAGGATTAACTATGGCTACACCTTC. The chain carries TRBV30 and TRBJ1-2; D call uncertain. Looked up from germline, CDR1 is GTSNPN and CDR2 is SVGIG (reference sequence). Trimming took off 3 bases at V and 1 base at J, with 3 bases between the two ends. The CDR3 is made up of 11 amino acids.

The chain uses TRBV5-1 and TRBJ2-5, with TRBD2 as a possible D gene (6 bases). Germline V lookup: CDR1 SGHRS, CDR2 YFSETQ. The CDR3 has 15 amino acids. Between the trimmed V and J ends, which lost 1 base and 2 bases, there was a span of 12 bases. Here the CDR3 reads CASSLWVAAQETQYF. DNA of the CDR3: TGCGCCAGCAGCTTGTGGGTAGCGGCACAAGAGACCCAGTACTTC.

The table lists this clone with a count of one. The chain carries TRBV6-5 and TRBJ1-1; D remains unclear. Deletions cut 2 bases from V and 3 bases from J, with 7 bases between. Germline loops: CDR1 MNHEY, CDR2 SVGAGI. This CDR3 has 13 amino acids. CDR3 DNA sequence: TGTGCCAGCAGTTACGGCCTAGACACTGAAGCTTTCTTT. This translates into CASSYGLDTEAFF.

The chain joins TRBV27 to TRBJ1-5, with unresolved D. The germline V gene has CDR1 MNHEY and CDR2 SMNVEV (reference sequence). The CDR3 spans 13 residues. V was shortened by 0 bases and J by 6 bases, with 6 bases between the two germline ends. The CDR3 DNA reads as TGTGCCAGCAGTTTATCGGATTTTCAGCCCCAGCATTTT. Translated: CASSLSDFQPQHF.

This clone was observed a handful of times. The chain links TRBV5-6 to TRBJ1-1, with D uncertain. Germline V gives CDR1 SGHDT, CDR2 YYEEEE. The CDR3 is 12 amino acids. V was cut by 5 bases and J by 5 bases, with 10 bases left in between. Written as DNA, the CDR3 is TGTGCCAGCAGTCCGGGGTCAACTGAAGCTTTCTTT. Protein sequence: CASSPGSTEAFF.

The chain links TRBV10-1 to TRBJ2-2, with D perhaps assigned TRBD1 or TRBD2 (5 bases each). The V end lost 4 bases, the J end lost 5 bases, and 5 bases lay between the germline ends. Germline V gene lookup returns CDR1 WNHNN and CDR2 SYGVQD (reference sequence). The CDR3 sequence is 12 residues long. Written as DNA, the CDR3 is TGCGCCAGCAGTGGGGGGACCGGGGAGCTGTTTTTT. Its translation is CASSGGTGELFF.

This chain links TRBV19 with TRBJ1-4, with D perhaps TRBD1 (5 bases). The V and J ends lost 1 base and 7 bases respectively, with 10 bases between them. The CDR3 runs to 14 residues. Germline V gene sequence: CDR1 LNHDA, CDR2 SQIVND (reference sequence). The CDR3 region is CASSIGGFAEKLFF. Written as DNA, the CDR3 is TGTGCCAGTAGTATAGGGGGGTTTGCTGAAAAACTGTTTTTT.

The V call is TRBV19, the J call TRBJ1-5; 8 bases are a match to TRBD1. The CDR3 loop spans 15 amino acids. In germline, CDR1 is LNHDA, CDR2 SQIVND (reference sequence). V lost 3 bases and J lost 4; bases outside the gene matches: 5. The CDR3 region has the DNA TGTGCCAGTAGTATGACAGGGGTAGGGAATCAGCCCCAGCATTTT. It encodes CASSMTGVGNQPQHF.

V is TRBV6-6 and J is TRBJ1-1; D is unresolved. CDR1 is MNHNY and CDR2 is SVGAGI in the germline V gene (reference sequence). Trimming removed 7 bases from V and 5 bases from J, with 14 bases in between. The CDR3 consists of 13 residues. The CDR3 here is CASTQTFLTEAFF. The CDR3 DNA reads as TGTGCCAGCACCCAGACTTTTTTAACTGAAGCTTTCTTT.

The rearrangement links TRBV14 to TRBJ1-3; D possibly corresponds to TRBD1 (6 bases). With 0 bases removed from V and 3 bases from J, the gap between germline ends came to 12 bases. Germline-derived CDR1 and CDR2 are SGHDN and FVKESK. The CDR3 runs to 16 residues. This CDR3 is CASSQDTGSLGNTIYF. The CDR3 DNA reads as TGTGCCAGCAGCCAAGATACAGGGTCCCTTGGAAACACCATATATTTT.